Listed here are 2 T cell receptor beta chains from one sample, sequenced in a study of OX40 agonist ivuxolimab in advanced cancers. Only in-frame clones appear in the TCRdb table, and some are missing; sequencing was by immunoSEQ multiplex PCR. The sample lists 95,000 to 100,000 clones, about 86% occurring once. The specimen comprised CD4+ or CD8+ T cells sorted from blood, sampled in a trial of the OX40 agonist ivuxolimab. The receptor source for this set is an adult with an advanced solid tumor such as melanoma, head and neck, liver or kidney cancer.

The chain links TRBV4-3 to TRBJ1-2; D is possibly TRBD1 (5 bases). The germline gives CDR1 LGHNA, CDR2 YSLEER. Trimming cost V 1 base and J 2 bases, with 11 bases left between them. This CDR3 is 15 amino acids long. CDR3 amino acids: CASSQASRANYGYTF. Written as DNA, the CDR3 is TGCGCCAGCAGCCAAGCATCCAGGGCCAACTATGGCTACACCTTC.

The rearrangement uses TRBV27 and TRBJ2-2; the D gene is possibly TRBD1 (5 bases). In germline, CDR1 is MNHEY, CDR2 SMNVEV (reference sequence). The V and J ends lost 6 bases and 2 bases respectively, with 10 bases between them. This CDR3 spans 14 amino acids. The CDR3 DNA follows: TGTGCCAGCAGGGGCAGGGTCAACACCGGGGAGCTGTTTTTT. This gives the protein CASRGRVNTGELFF.